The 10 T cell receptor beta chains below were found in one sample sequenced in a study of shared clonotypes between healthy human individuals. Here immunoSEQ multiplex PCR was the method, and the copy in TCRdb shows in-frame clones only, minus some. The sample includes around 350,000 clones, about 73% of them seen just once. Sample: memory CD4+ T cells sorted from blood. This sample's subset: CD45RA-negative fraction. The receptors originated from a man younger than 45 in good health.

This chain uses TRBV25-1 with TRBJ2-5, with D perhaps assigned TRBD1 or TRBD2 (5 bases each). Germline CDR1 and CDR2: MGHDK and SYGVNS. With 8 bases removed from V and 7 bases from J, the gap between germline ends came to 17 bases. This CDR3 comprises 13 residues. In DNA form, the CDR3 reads TGTGCCAGCGGAGACACGGGGCGGGTGACCCAGTACTTC. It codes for CASGDTGRVTQYF. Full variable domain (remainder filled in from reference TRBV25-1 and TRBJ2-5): EADIYQTPRYLVIGTGKKITLECSQTMGHDKMYWYQQDPGMELHLIHYSYGVNSTEKGDLSSESTVSRIRTEHFPLTLESARPSHTSQYLCASGDTGRVTQYFGPGTRLLVL.

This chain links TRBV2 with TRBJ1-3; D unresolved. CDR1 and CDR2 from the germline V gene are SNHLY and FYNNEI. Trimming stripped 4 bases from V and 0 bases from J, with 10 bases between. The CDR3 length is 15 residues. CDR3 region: CASSAADSSGNTIYF. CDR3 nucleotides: TGTGCCAGCAGTGCTGCAGATAGCTCTGGAAACACCATATATTTT.

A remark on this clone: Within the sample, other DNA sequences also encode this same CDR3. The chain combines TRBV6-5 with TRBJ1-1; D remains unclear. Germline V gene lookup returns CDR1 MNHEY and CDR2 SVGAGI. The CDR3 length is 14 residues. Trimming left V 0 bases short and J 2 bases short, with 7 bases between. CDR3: CASSYSGRNTEAFF. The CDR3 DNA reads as TGTGCCAGCAGTTACTCGGGCAGAAACACTGAAGCTTTCTTT.

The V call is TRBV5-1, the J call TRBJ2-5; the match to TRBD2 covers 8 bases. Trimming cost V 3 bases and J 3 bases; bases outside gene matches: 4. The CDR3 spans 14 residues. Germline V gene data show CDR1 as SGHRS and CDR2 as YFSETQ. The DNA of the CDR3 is TGCGCCAGCAGCTCCAGCGGGAGCAAAGAGACCCAGTACTTC. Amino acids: CASSSSGSKETQYF.

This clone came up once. DNA of the CDR3: TGTGCCAGCAGCTTAGGGCGTGTGGGGGATCGAACTGAAGCTTTCTTT. It specifies CASSLGRVGDRTEAFF. The chain recombines TRBV11-2 with TRBJ1-1, with a weak D call TRBD1 (5 bases). V dropped 1 base and J dropped 5 bases, with 17 bases sitting between them. Germline CDR1 and CDR2: SGHAT and FQNNGV. The CDR3 is 16 residues long.

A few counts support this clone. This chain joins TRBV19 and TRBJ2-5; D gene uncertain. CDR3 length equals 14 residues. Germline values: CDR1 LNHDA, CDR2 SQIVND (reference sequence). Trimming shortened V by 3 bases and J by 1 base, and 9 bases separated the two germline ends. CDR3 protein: CASSILGIQETQYF. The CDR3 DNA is TGTGCCAGTAGTATTTTAGGCATCCAAGAGACCCAGTACTTC.

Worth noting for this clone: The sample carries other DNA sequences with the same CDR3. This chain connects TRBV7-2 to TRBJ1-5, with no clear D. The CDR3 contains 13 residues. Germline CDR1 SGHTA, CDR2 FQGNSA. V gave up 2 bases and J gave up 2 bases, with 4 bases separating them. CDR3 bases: TGTGCCAGCAGCTTAAGGGGCAATCAGCCCCAGCATTTT. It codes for CASSLRGNQPQHF.

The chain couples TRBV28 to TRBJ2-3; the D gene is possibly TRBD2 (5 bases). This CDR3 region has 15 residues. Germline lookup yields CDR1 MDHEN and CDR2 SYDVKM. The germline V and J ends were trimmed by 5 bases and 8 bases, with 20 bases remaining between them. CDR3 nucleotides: TGTGCCAGCAGTCCCCCGGGCCCCCCGGGAAGTACGCAGTATTTT. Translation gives CASSPPGPPGSTQYF.

The CDR3 region has the DNA TGTGCCAGCAGCTTTACAGGGAACACCGGGGAGCTGTTTTTT. Its translation: CASSFTGNTGELFF. V and J are TRBV9 and TRBJ2-2; D is possibly TRBD1 (5 bases). Trimming removed 4 bases from V and 1 base from J, with 8 bases in between. Germline CDR1 SGDLS, CDR2 YYNGEE. This CDR3 contains 14 residues. The whole variable domain, remainder taken from reference TRBV9 and TRBJ2-2, is DSGVTQTPKHLITATGQRVTLRCSPRSGDLSVYWYQQSLDQGLQFLIQYYNGEERAKGNILERFSAQQFPDLHSELNLSSLELGDSALYFCASSFTGNTGELFFGEGSRLTVL.

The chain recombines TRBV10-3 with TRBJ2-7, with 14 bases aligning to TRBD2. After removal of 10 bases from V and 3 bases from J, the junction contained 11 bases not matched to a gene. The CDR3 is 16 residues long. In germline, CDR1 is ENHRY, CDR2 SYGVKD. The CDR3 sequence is CATKDSGTSGSYEQYF. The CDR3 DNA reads TGTGCCACCAAGGACTCCGGGACTAGCGGGAGCTACGAGCAGTACTTC.